Presented here are 29 T cell receptor beta chains from one specimen sequenced in a study of graft-versus-host responses after intestinal transplantation. Sequencing used immunoSEQ multiplex PCR; TCRdb keeps in-frame clones, though not all of them. The sample carries fewer than 150,000 clones, about 92% recorded once. These TCRs' antigens remain unknown. The source material was unstimulated CD4+ T cells sorted from spleen or lymph node cells, sampled before intestinal transplant. The receptors come from a human donor who received an intestinal transplant.

The chain joins TRBV6-1 to TRBJ1-4; D not certain. In germline, CDR1 is MNHNS, CDR2 SASEGT. Trimming shortened V by 5 bases and J by 10 bases, and 8 bases separated the two germline ends. This CDR3 region has 11 residues. CDR3 residues: CASSQEVKLFF. The CDR3 DNA is TGTGCCAGCAGTCAGGAGGTAAAACTGTTTTTT.

The chain links TRBV21-1 to TRBJ2-7; the D call in the table, TRBD2, was not verified against the DNA. TRBV21-1 is a pseudogene locus. This CDR3 is 15 amino acids long. The CDR3: CASSNPAGISYEQYF. For the CDR3, the DNA is TGTGCCAGCAGCAACCCAGCGGGGATATCCTACGAGCAGTACTTC.

This clone occurred once. The CDR3 loop is CASSATTNEQFF. CDR3 nucleotide sequence: TGTGCCAGCAGTGCCACCACCAATGAGCAGTTCTTC. The chain joins TRBV6-1 to TRBJ2-1; no clear D gene. This CDR3 is 12 amino acids long. CDR1 and CDR2 from the germline V gene are MNHNS and SASEGT. The ends were cut back, 4 bases at V and 6 bases at J, with 7 bases in the middle.

The chain combines TRBV6-5 with TRBJ2-3; D possibly corresponds to TRBD1 (5 bases). V was trimmed by 6 bases and J by 2 bases, leaving 9 bases between them. Germline assignment: CDR1 MNHEY and CDR2 SVGAGI. The CDR3 is made up of 13 amino acids. The CDR3 reads CASSRTFTDTQYF. For the CDR3, the DNA is TGTGCCAGCAGCCGGACATTCACAGATACGCAGTATTTT.

CDR3 loop: CASSVGLADTDTQYF. Here the CDR3 DNA reads TGTGCCAGTAGTGTCGGACTAGCGGACACAGATACGCAGTATTTT. This chain links TRBV19 with TRBJ2-3; 10 nucleotides agree with TRBD2. The J segment lost 2 bases and the V segment lost 5 bases, leaving 4 bases of the junction unmatched. The V gene's germline CDR1 is LNHDA and CDR2 SQIVND (reference sequence). CDR3 length: 15 amino acids.

The chain links TRBV6-1 to TRBJ1-2; a weak D match, TRBD1 (6 bases). This CDR3 has 13 residues. Germline CDR1 reads MNHNS; CDR2 reads SASEGT. V was trimmed by 5 bases and J by 4 bases, leaving 11 bases between them. CDR3 region: CASSWGLFYGYTF. CDR3 bases: TGTGCCAGCAGTTGGGGGCTTTTCTATGGCTACACCTTC.

The chain uses TRBV9 and TRBJ2-5, with D possibly being TRBD2 (6 bases). The V and J ends lost 0 bases and 5 bases respectively, with 17 bases between them. The CDR3 totals 16 residues. Germline V gene lookup returns CDR1 SGDLS and CDR2 YYNGEE. The CDR3 spells CASSVGVSRGRETQYF. CDR3 nucleotide sequence: TGTGCCAGCAGCGTAGGAGTCTCGCGGGGCCGGGAGACCCAGTACTTC.

This sequence joins TRBV19 and TRBJ2-3; either TRBD1 or TRBD2 may fit D (5 bases each). From germline, CDR1 is LNHDA and CDR2 SQIVND (reference sequence). This CDR3 is built from 14 residues. Trimming took off 3 bases at V and 2 bases at J, with 9 bases between the two ends. CDR3 nucleotide sequence: TGTGCCAGTAGTATGGGACCTAACACAGATACGCAGTATTTT. Amino acid sequence: CASSMGPNTDTQYF. Supplemented by reference TRBV19 and TRBJ2-3, the full variable domain reads DGGITQSPKYLFRKEGQNVTLSCEQNLNHDAMYWYRQDPGQGLRLIYYSQIVNDFQKGDIAEGYSVSREKKESFPLTVTSAQKNPTAFYLCASSMGPNTDTQYFGPGTRLTVL.

The gene calls are TRBV7-9 and TRBJ1-2; D not certain. Germline CDR1 and CDR2: SEHNR and FQNEAQ (reference sequence). This CDR3 contains 10 residues. Trimming stripped 5 bases from V and 5 bases from J, with 3 bases between. The CDR3 DNA is TGTGCCAGCAGCGAGTATGGCTACACCTTC. This translates into CASSEYGYTF.

This chain uses TRBV27 with TRBJ1-1; no reliable D call. The CDR3 is 14 residues long. V shed 3 bases and J shed 5 bases, with 13 bases lying between them. Germline V gene lookup returns CDR1 MNHEY and CDR2 SMNVEV (reference sequence). The CDR3 spells CASSFGPIGTEAFF. CDR3 bases: TGTGCCAGCAGTTTCGGGCCGATAGGGACTGAAGCTTTCTTT.

CDR3 loop: CASSLEGWAGGSTEAFF. The CDR3 DNA sequence: TGCGCCAGCAGCTTGGAGGGTTGGGCAGGGGGAAGCACTGAAGCTTTCTTT. V and J are TRBV5-1 and TRBJ1-1, with TRBD1 identical over 7 bases. Germline assignment: CDR1 SGHRS and CDR2 YFSETQ. Trimming cost V 0 bases and J 4 bases; bases outside gene matches: 12. This CDR3 region has 17 residues.

The chain employs TRBV6-1 and TRBJ1-1; no reliable D call. The V end lost 6 bases, the J end lost 0 bases, and 11 bases lay between the germline ends. The CDR3 runs to 14 residues. In germline, CDR1 is MNHNS, CDR2 SASEGT. For the CDR3, the DNA is TGTGCCAGCAGCCGAGGCCCCGTGAACACTGAAGCTTTCTTT. Translation: CASSRGPVNTEAFF.

This chain uses TRBV30 with TRBJ1-5, with 8 positions matching TRBD1. The CDR3 runs to 14 residues. V trimming: 1 base; J trimming: 6 bases; junction bases outside the gene matches: 5. Per the germline V gene, CDR1 is GTSNPN and CDR2 is SVGIG (reference sequence). The CDR3 here is CAWSGGRGPQPQHF. In DNA, the CDR3 is TGTGCCTGGAGTGGGGGCAGGGGGCCTCAGCCCCAGCATTTT.

The chain carries TRBV11-2 and TRBJ2-3, with 8 bases lining up with TRBD1. CDR1 is SGHAT, CDR2 FQNNGV, per germline. This CDR3 has 15 residues. V dropped 5 bases and J dropped 0; count of bases not matched to a gene: 4. For the CDR3, the DNA is TGTGCCAGCAGCACTCAGGGGGCAAGCACAGATACGCAGTATTTT. It is translated as CASSTQGASTDTQYF.

The V gene is TRBV6-1, the J gene TRBJ1-2; D is uncertain. V gave up 8 bases and J gave up 5 bases, with 15 bases separating them. Germline V lookup: CDR1 MNHNS, CDR2 SASEGT. CDR3 length: 13 amino acids. CDR3: CASAKPALYGYTF. CDR3 sequence (DNA): TGTGCCAGCGCTAAGCCGGCACTTTATGGCTACACCTTC.

The CDR3 nucleotides are TGTGCCACCAGCAGAGATCTCTGGGGGGAAGAGACCCAGTACTTC. Residues: CATSRDLWGEETQYF. The genes are TRBV15 and TRBJ2-5, with D maybe TRBD2 (6 bases). Germline V lookup: CDR1 LNHNV, CDR2 YYDKDF (reference sequence). The ends were cut back, 0 bases at V and 3 bases at J, with 11 bases in the middle. The CDR3 is 15 residues long.

The chain couples TRBV5-4 to TRBJ1-5; D is unclear. CDR3 length: 12 amino acids. Germline-derived CDR1 and CDR2 are SGHNT and YYREEE (reference sequence). V was trimmed by 4 bases and J by 5 bases, leaving 7 bases between them. The CDR3 reads CASSLPDQPQHF. The CDR3 coding sequence is TGTGCCAGCAGCCTACCCGATCAGCCCCAGCATTTT.

The genes are TRBV7-9 and TRBJ1-2, with D unclear. Germline V lookup: CDR1 SEHNR, CDR2 FQNEAQ (reference sequence). V lost 3 bases and J lost 4, with 15 bases in between. The CDR3 contains 15 residues. The CDR3, as DNA: TGTGCCAGCAGCTTGCAAGTTCCAAAGAGCTATGGCTACACCTTC. Protein: CASSLQVPKSYGYTF.

V and J are TRBV5-1 and TRBJ2-3; 8 positions agree with TRBD2. V dropped 5 bases and J dropped 8; count of bases not matched to a gene: 13. CDR3 length equals 15 residues. Germline CDR1 reads SGHRS; CDR2 reads YFSETQ. The CDR3 here is CASRSPAGAGGTQYF. CDR3 bases: TGCGCCAGCAGGTCACCCGCGGGGGCGGGGGGTACGCAGTATTTT. The variable domain in full, completed from reference TRBV5-1 and TRBJ2-3, reads KAGVTQTPRYLIKTRGQQVTLSCSPISGHRSVSWYQQTPGQGLQFLFEYFSETQRNKGNFPGRFSGRQFSNSRSEMNVSTLELGDSALYLCASRSPAGAGGTQYFGPGTRLTVL.

The V and J genes are TRBV7-6 and TRBJ1-1; tentatively, D is TRBD1 (6 bases). Germline loops: CDR1 SGHVS, CDR2 FNYEAQ. V was clipped by 5 bases and J by 3 bases, with 16 bases between them. This CDR3 spans 15 amino acids. CDR3 in amino acids: CASSPRGGRHTEAFF. The CDR3 DNA sequence: TGTGCCAGCAGCCCCAGAGGGGGGCGGCACACTGAAGCTTTCTTT.

V is TRBV7-9 and J is TRBJ2-2; a possible D gene is TRBD2 (6 bases). The CDR3 has 13 residues. Trimming removed 5 bases at V and 7 bases at J, with 11 bases between. Germline V CDR1 and CDR2: SEHNR, FQNEAQ (reference sequence). CDR3 in amino acids: CASSDTGVGELFF. The DNA of the CDR3 is TGTGCCAGCAGCGACACGGGGGTCGGGGAGCTGTTTTTT.

This rearrangement joins TRBV7-7 to TRBJ2-1; tentatively, D is TRBD1 (6 bases). V lost 5 bases, J lost 10 bases, and 18 bases lay in between. Germline values: CDR1 SSHAT, CDR2 FNYEAQ (reference sequence). The CDR3 spans 14 residues. Written as DNA, the CDR3 is TGTGCCAGCAGCCCGACCTCAGGGGTCGGGGAGCAGTTCTTC. It specifies CASSPTSGVGEQFF.

The chain uses TRBV30 and TRBJ1-1; D ambiguous. V was clipped by 1 base and J by 4 bases, with 13 bases between them. CDR3 size: 14 residues. Per germline, CDR1 GTSNPN and CDR2 SVGIG (reference sequence). The DNA for the CDR3 is TGTGCCTGGAGTGGCCAAGGGAGCGGCACTGAAGCTTTCTTT. Translation: CAWSGQGSGTEAFF.

The chain carries TRBV6-6 and TRBJ2-1, with 11 bases fitting TRBD1. CDR1 and CDR2 (germline): MNHNY, SVGAGI (reference sequence). The junction had 9 bases not matched to a gene; V was cut back by 4 bases and J by 7 bases. The CDR3 is made up of 16 amino acids. The CDR3 DNA is TGTGCCAGCAGTTTCCGCCGGACAGGGGGCCAGAATGAGCAGTTCTTC. This encodes CASSFRRTGGQNEQFF.

The genes are TRBV9 and TRBJ2-7; TRBD2 agrees at 8 bases. The CDR3 runs to 14 residues. The V gene end was trimmed by 4 bases and the J gene end by 9 bases; junction bases not matched to a gene: 12. CDR1 and CDR2 (germline): SGDLS, YYNGEE. CDR3 nucleotide sequence: TGTGCCAGCAGCCCCGGGGGTAGCGGGGAAGCGCAGTACTTC. Its translation is CASSPGGSGEAQYF.

The CDR3 region has the DNA TGTGCCAGCAGTGCGGACAGGATCAACACAGATACGCAGTATTTT. Protein product: CASSADRINTDTQYF. V and J are TRBV6-1 and TRBJ2-3, with TRBD1 matching 7 bases. The trim removed 4 bases at V and 2 bases at J, leaving 6 bases unmatched. Germline lookup yields CDR1 MNHNS and CDR2 SASEGT. This CDR3 has 15 residues.

The V gene is TRBV2, the J gene TRBJ2-1; TRBD1 might be the D (6 bases). Between the trimmed V and J ends, which lost 7 bases and 0 bases, there was a span of 13 bases. The V gene's germline CDR1 is SNHLY and CDR2 FYNNEI. The CDR3 runs to 15 residues. The CDR3 spells CASTVDRSSYNEQFF. For the CDR3, the DNA is TGTGCCAGCACCGTGGACAGAAGCTCCTACAATGAGCAGTTCTTC. The complete variable domain, with remaining parts taken from reference TRBV2 and TRBJ2-1, reads EPEVTQTPSHQVTQMGQEVILRCVPISNHLYFYWYRQILGQKVEFLVSFYNNEISEKSEIFDDQFSVERPDGSNFTLKIRSTKLEDSAMYFCASTVDRSSYNEQFFGPGTRLTVL.

V usage is TRBV30 and J usage is TRBJ2-5, with D perhaps matching TRBD1 (6 bases). The CDR3 covers 14 residues. Trimming took 2 bases from V and 6 from J, leaving 16 bases between them. Germline CDR1 and CDR2: GTSNPN and SVGIG (reference sequence). The CDR3 bases are TGTGCCTGGAGTAGGGTGGGGGCATTGCAGACCCAGTACTTC. Translated, it gives CAWSRVGALQTQYF. The whole variable domain, remainder taken from reference TRBV30 and TRBJ2-5, is SQTIHQWPATLVQPVGSPLSLECTVEGTSNPNLYWYRQAAGRGLQLLFYSVGIGQISSEVPQNLSASRPQDRQFILSSKKLLLSDSGFYLCAWSRVGALQTQYFGPGTRLLVL.

This sequence joins TRBV27 and TRBJ2-1, with 7 bases matching TRBD1. The junction had 10 bases not matched to a gene; V was cut back by 4 bases and J by 1 base. CDR1 and CDR2 (germline): MNHEY, SMNVEV (reference sequence). CDR3 size: 17 residues. The CDR3 spells CASSSPDRVRSYNEQFF. CDR3 nucleotide sequence: TGTGCCAGCAGTTCCCCCGACAGGGTTCGTTCCTACAATGAGCAGTTCTTC.